This T cell receptor beta chain came from a study of T cell changes during pregnancy in multiple sclerosis. Sequencing used immunoSEQ multiplex PCR; TCRdb keeps in-frame clones, though not all of them. This sample has fewer than 90,000 clones, with 80% to 95% found just once. Germline CDR1 and CDR2: SGHRS and YFSETQ. The V end was cut by 0 bases, the J end by 4 bases, with 3 bases between. The CDR3 length is 12 residues. The source of this sequence is a female donor in good health, enrolled as a control in a pregnancy study. The chain links TRBV5-1 to TRBJ2-3; D uncertain. Sequencing used peripheral blood, obtained in the third trimester of pregnancy. The CDR3 loop reads CASSLEPDTQYF. In DNA, the CDR3 is TGCGCCAGCAGCTTGGAGCCAGATACGCAGTATTTT.